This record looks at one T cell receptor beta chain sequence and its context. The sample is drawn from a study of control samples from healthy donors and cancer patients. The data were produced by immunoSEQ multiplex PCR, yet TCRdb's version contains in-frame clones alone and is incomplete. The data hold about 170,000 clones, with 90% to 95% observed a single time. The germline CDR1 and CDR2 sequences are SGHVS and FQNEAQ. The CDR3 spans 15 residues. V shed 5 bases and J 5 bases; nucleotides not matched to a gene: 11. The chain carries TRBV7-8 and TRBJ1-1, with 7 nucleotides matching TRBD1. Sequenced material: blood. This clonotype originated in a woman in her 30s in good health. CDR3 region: CASSTYRGDRTEAFF. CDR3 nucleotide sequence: TGTGCCAGCAGCACTTACAGGGGCGATCGAACTGAAGCTTTCTTT.